This entry features one T cell receptor beta chain sequence. In the PCR, 60 Vbeta and 13 Jbeta primers were used. Some clones are missing from TCRdb's copy, which holds only in-frame ones; the method was immunoSEQ multiplex PCR. The table includes 200,000 to 250,000 clones, approximately 80% detected once. These data belong to a study of cytomegalovirus exposure and HLA in healthy donors. Germline lookup yields CDR1 LNHNV and CDR2 YYDKDF (reference sequence). Trimming removed 3 bases from V and 8 bases from J; junction bases left unmatched: 16. The CDR3 runs 17 residues. This chain connects TRBV15 to TRBJ2-1; TRBD1 matches at 7 bases. Sequencing input: PBMCs. The TCR comes from a man aged 25 to 40 in good health and CMV-seronegative. The CDR3 loop reads CATSSFYAGGQYDEQFF. The CDR3 DNA reads as TGTGCCACCAGCAGCTTTTATGCAGGGGGACAATATGATGAGCAGTTCTTC.